This passage covers 16 T cell receptor beta chains from one sample sequenced in a study of cytomegalovirus exposure and HLA in healthy donors (dated by TCRdb to about 2017). Library preparation employed the immunoSEQ multiplex PCR assay. A mixture of 60 forward primers for TCR Vbeta segments and 13 reverse primers for TCR Jbeta segments was used in the multiplex PCR. Sourced from immuneACCESS, this table was stored by TCRdb with only in-frame sequences that have V and J called. A share of the clones is absent; for the studies checked, an unresolved V gene accounts for under half, and the remainder has no known explanation. In this sample the table shows fewer than 200,000 clones, over 60% of which occur a single time. The top ten constitute less than 0.9% of the sample. The specimen was PBMCs. These receptors all stem from a female donor in good health and CMV-seronegative.

The chain employs TRBV5-4 and TRBJ2-3, with 7 nucleotides matching TRBD2. The CDR3 length is 11 residues. The germline V gene encodes CDR1 SGHNT and CDR2 YYREEE (reference sequence). J gave up 6 bases and V 7 bases, and 2 bases lay outside the gene matches. The CDR3 nucleotides read TGTGCCAGCCTCGGGGGGGATACGCAGTATTTT. Translated: CASLGGDTQYF.

The chain carries TRBV9 and TRBJ1-4, with 9 bases matching TRBD1. Unmatched junction bases numbered 13, after V lost 3 bases and J lost 7 bases. The germline CDR1 and CDR2 sequences are SGDLS and YYNGEE. The CDR3 has 17 amino acids. CDR3 nucleotide sequence: TGTGCCAGCAGCGCGGGACAGGGTGGGGAATTGACTGAAAAACTGTTTTTT. It encodes CASSAGQGGELTEKLFF.

Here the CDR3 reads CASSSGQFYEQYF. DNA of the CDR3: TGTGCCAGCAGTTCGGGACAGTTCTACGAGCAGTACTTC. This rearrangement joins TRBV27 to TRBJ2-5; 7 bases line up with TRBD1. The DNA end lines up better with TRBJ2-7; the J call may be wrong. The CDR3 sequence is 13 residues long. Per the germline V gene, CDR1 is MNHEY and CDR2 is SMNVEV (reference sequence).

The V and J genes are TRBV28 and TRBJ1-4; 7 bases line up with TRBD1. V lost 8 bases and J lost 10; bases outside the gene matches: 10. The CDR3 has 13 amino acids. Germline-derived CDR1 and CDR2 are MDHEN and SYDVKM. The CDR3 region is CASATGSVPKLFF. CDR3 sequence (DNA): TGTGCCAGCGCGACAGGGTCGGTACCAAAACTGTTTTTT.

The J gene is TRBJ2-5, the V gene TRBV7-9; 11 bases match TRBD1. The V segment lost 3 bases and the J segment 3 bases; nucleotides outside the gene matches: 3. Germline values: CDR1 SEHNR, CDR2 FQNEAQ (reference sequence). The CDR3 runs 15 residues. The CDR3 reads CASSLGQGEEETQYF. The DNA of the CDR3 is TGTGCCAGCAGCTTGGGACAGGGGGAGGAAGAGACCCAGTACTTC.

The chain employs TRBV18 and TRBJ1-1, with D unresolved. Per germline, CDR1 KGHSH and CDR2 LQKENI. V was pared by 4 bases and J by 6 bases, with 9 bases between. This CDR3 has 12 residues. Written as DNA, the CDR3 is TGTGCCAGCTCACTGGGCGGGGCTGAAGCTTTCTTT. It yields the protein CASSLGGAEAFF. Filled out from reference TRBV18 and TRBJ1-1, the complete variable domain reads NAGVMQNPRHLVRRRGQEARLRCSPMKGHSHVYWYRQLPEEGLKFMVYLQKENIIDESGMPKERFSAEFPKEGPSILRIQQVVRGDSAAYFCASSLGGAEAFFGQGTRLTVV.

J is TRBJ1-1 and V is TRBV7-9; D perhaps matches TRBD1 (5 bases). The CDR3 has 14 residues. Germline V gene data show CDR1 as SEHNR and CDR2 as FQNEAQ (reference sequence). Trimming left V 5 bases short and J 5 bases short, with 15 bases between. CDR3 in amino acids: CASSRGTMWTEAFF. As DNA, the CDR3 is TGTGCCAGCAGCCGCGGGACGATGTGGACTGAAGCTTTCTTT.

A remark on this clone: At one end, the junction sequence differs from germline, possibly due to a read error. V and J are TRBV6-1 and TRBJ1-5; D is ambiguous. This CDR3 region has 14 residues. Per the germline V gene, CDR1 is MNHNS and CDR2 is SASEGT. The CDR3 loop is CSSYSAGRGQPQHF. The CDR3 DNA reads as TGTTCCAGCTATAGCGCGGGGAGAGGACAGCCCCAGCATTTT.

The DNA for the CDR3 is TGTGCCAGCAGGATTCTCAGAACTACATACAATGAGCAGTTCTTC. Translating it yields CASRILRTTYNEQFF. This chain links TRBV6-1 with TRBJ2-1; D not resolved. The CDR3 is 15 residues long. Trimming took 6 bases from V and 4 from J, leaving 16 bases between them. Germline loops: CDR1 MNHNS, CDR2 SASEGT.

This chain connects TRBV11-2 to TRBJ1-2, with 8 nucleotides matching TRBD1. This CDR3 has 13 residues. The V and J ends lost 5 bases and 8 bases, in that order; junction bases with no gene match: 7. Germline V gene lookup returns CDR1 SGHAT and CDR2 FQNNGV. The chain's CDR3 is CASSLGQGGGYTF. CDR3 coding DNA: TGTGCCAGCAGCCTCGGACAGGGAGGAGGCTACACCTTC.

V usage is TRBV19 and J usage is TRBJ2-5, with a tentative D call TRBD2 (6 bases). The J call is doubtful: the DNA matches TRBJ2-7 better. There are 14 residues in the CDR3. Germline V gene data show CDR1 as LNHDA and CDR2 as SQIVND (reference sequence). CDR3 in amino acids: CASSDRESSYEQYF. The DNA of the CDR3 is TGTGCCAGTAGTGACCGGGAGAGTTCCTACGAGCAGTACTTC.

This clone appeared once. J is TRBJ2-1 and V is TRBV7-8, with a weak D call TRBD1 (6 bases). V was trimmed by 0 bases and J by 6 bases, leaving 18 bases between them. Germline loops: CDR1 SGHVS, CDR2 FQNEAQ. This CDR3 comprises 17 residues. The CDR3 region is CASSLARVNRARNEQFF. In nucleotides, the CDR3 is TGTGCCAGCAGCTTAGCGCGGGTGAACAGGGCTCGCAATGAGCAGTTCTTC.

The chain is built from TRBV6-1 and TRBJ1-4; a possible D gene is TRBD1 (5 bases). V dropped 2 bases and J dropped 8 bases, with 12 bases sitting between them. CDR1 MNHNS and CDR2 SASEGT come from the germline V gene. The CDR3 runs to 14 residues. The DNA for the CDR3 is TGTGCCAGCAGTGAAAGGGCAGGGAGGGAAAAACTGTTTTTT. Its translation is CASSERAGREKLFF.

The gene calls are TRBV7-9 and TRBJ1-1; 10 nucleotides agree with TRBD1. Per germline, CDR1 SEHNR and CDR2 FQNEAQ (reference sequence). There are 16 residues in the CDR3. J gave up 6 bases and V 5 bases, and 12 bases lay outside the gene matches. The CDR3 sequence: CASSLTGRDRGSEAFF. In DNA form, the CDR3 reads TGTGCCAGCAGCCTGACCGGCCGGGACAGGGGCTCTGAAGCTTTCTTT.

The sample holds a few counts of this clone. The chain carries TRBV4-2 and TRBJ1-2, with D tentatively TRBD1 (5 bases). The V gene lost 4 bases and the J gene lost 5 bases, with 23 bases spanning the gap. Germline V gene sequence: CDR1 LGHNA, CDR2 YNFKEQ. This CDR3 spans 17 amino acids. CDR3 nucleotide sequence: TGTGCCAGCAGCCTCCGGGACGGGGGGACCTCGTTGTATGGCTACACCTTC. It translates to CASSLRDGGTSLYGYTF.

The chain carries TRBV6-5 and TRBJ2-3; 8 positions match TRBD2. The ends lost 8 bases at V and 0 bases at J; junction bases unmatched: 4. Germline assignment: CDR1 MNHEY and CDR2 SVGAGI. The CDR3 length is 14 residues. In DNA form, the CDR3 reads TGTGCCAGCGGAACTAGCGGTAGCACAGATACGCAGTATTTT. It encodes CASGTSGSTDTQYF.